These 30 T cell receptor beta chains share one sample of origin, sequenced in a study of cytomegalovirus exposure and HLA in healthy donors. The PCR contained 60 Vbeta and 13 Jbeta primers. Using immunoSEQ multiplex PCR, the repertoire was profiled, and TCRdb retains in-frame clones only, with some absent. The sample records about 250,000 clones, around 80% being singletons. The sample taken for sequencing was PBMCs. The origin of the receptors is a boy younger than 18 in good health and CMV-seronegative.

As concerns this clone: The germline gene is not matched at one end of the junction; a read error may be the cause. The chain couples TRBV7-9 to TRBJ2-3; 12 bases match TRBD2. The V gene's germline CDR1 is SEHNR and CDR2 FQNEAQ (reference sequence). This CDR3 has 15 residues. The CDR3 region is CSSSLASGGGNTQYF. DNA for the CDR3: TGTTCCAGCAGCTTAGCTAGCGGGGGGGGAAATACGCAGTATTTT. Drawing the rest from reference TRBV7-9 and TRBJ2-3, the complete variable domain is DTGVSQNPRHKITKRGQNVTFRCDPISEHNRLYWYRQTLGQGPEFLTYFQNEAQLEKSRLLSDRFSAERPKGSFSTLEIQRTEQGDSAMYLCSSSLASGGGNTQYFGPGTRLTVL.

CDR3 coding DNA: TGTGCCTGGAGTGTGGGACTAGCGGGGGTACTCGAGCAGTACTTC. It codes for CAWSVGLAGVLEQYF. J is TRBJ2-7 and V is TRBV30, with 14 bases fitting TRBD2. V lost 0 bases and J lost 6; bases outside the gene matches: 4. The CDR3 covers 15 residues. Germline V gene sequence: CDR1 GTSNPN, CDR2 SVGIG (reference sequence).

The chain has TRBV30 and TRBJ1-1; weak D call: TRBD1 (5 bases). Germline V lookup: CDR1 GTSNPN, CDR2 SVGIG (reference sequence). CDR3 length: 14 amino acids. V was cut by 5 bases and J by 1 base, with 14 bases left in between. The DNA for the CDR3 is TGTGCCTGGGGCCCAGGGTATCCGAACACTGAAGCTTTCTTT. It codes for CAWGPGYPNTEAFF.

The chain joins TRBV14 to TRBJ1-1; maybe TRBD1 (5 bases). Looked up from germline, CDR1 is SGHDN and CDR2 is FVKESK. CDR3 length equals 12 residues. The V end lost 4 bases, the J end lost 10 bases, and 13 bases lay between the germline ends. CDR3 bases: TGTGCCAGCAGCCCTACAGGATGTGGAGCTTTCTTT. Its protein is CASSPTGCGAFF.

This rearrangement joins TRBV9 to TRBJ1-5; 11 bases agree with TRBD1. V lost 4 bases and J lost 4; bases outside the gene matches: 7. The CDR3 is 16 amino acids. Germline lookup yields CDR1 SGDLS and CDR2 YYNGEE. The CDR3: CASSPGQGARNQPQHF. The CDR3 DNA reads as TGTGCCAGCAGCCCCGGACAGGGGGCGCGAAATCAGCCCCAGCATTTT.

The V gene is TRBV4-1, the J gene TRBJ2-1; possible D gene TRBD2, 7 bases. V was clipped by 4 bases and J by 0 bases, with 16 bases between them. The CDR3 extends over 17 amino acids. Germline values: CDR1 MGHRA, CDR2 YSYEKL. CDR3 sequence: CASSLSGGRSSYNEQFF. CDR3 coding DNA: TGCGCCAGCAGCCTGTCGGGGGGCCGATCCTCCTACAATGAGCAGTTCTTC.

This chain connects TRBV7-8 to TRBJ2-7, with TRBD2 matching over 14 bases. The CDR3 extends over 19 amino acids. From germline, CDR1 is SGHVS and CDR2 FQNEAQ. Trimming took 0 bases from V and 4 from J; bases not matched to a gene: 11. The CDR3 protein is CASSLAPGLAGEGVYEQYF. For the CDR3, the DNA is TGTGCCAGCAGCTTAGCGCCGGGACTAGCGGGAGAAGGTGTTTACGAGCAGTACTTC.

This clone has only a few counts. This rearrangement joins TRBV6-1 to TRBJ2-7, with D possibly matching TRBD2 (6 bases). V gave up 6 bases and J gave up 3 bases, with 18 bases separating them. The length of the CDR3 is 15 residues. Germline V gives CDR1 MNHNS, CDR2 SASEGT. Here the CDR3 reads CASSRFWAGNYEQYF. As DNA, the CDR3 is TGTGCCAGCAGCCGATTTTGGGCGGGGAACTACGAGCAGTACTTC.

This chain joins TRBV30 and TRBJ2-1, with a possible D match to TRBD1 (6 bases). The CDR3 has 14 amino acids. The V and J ends lost 2 bases and 0 bases respectively, with 8 bases between them. Germline CDR1 and CDR2: GTSNPN and SVGIG (reference sequence). The CDR3 DNA sequence: TGTGCCTGGAGTCAGGGACACTCCTACAATGAGCAGTTCTTC. This translates into CAWSQGHSYNEQFF. Together with reference TRBV30 and TRBJ2-1, the CDR3 gives the full variable domain: SQTIHQWPATLVQPVGSPLSLECTVEGTSNPNLYWYRQAAGRGLQLLFYSVGIGQISSEVPQNLSASRPQDRQFILSSKKLLLSDSGFYLCAWSQGHSYNEQFFGPGTRLTVL.

The gene calls are TRBV6-4 and TRBJ2-3; a weak D match, TRBD2 (6 bases). CDR1 is MRHNA and CDR2 is SNTAGT in the germline V gene. CDR3 size: 15 residues. Trimming cost V 6 bases and J 0 bases, with 13 bases left between them. The CDR3 protein is CASSPGRRSTDTQYF. Written as DNA, the CDR3 is TGTGCCAGCAGCCCCGGGAGACGTAGCACAGATACGCAGTATTTT.

This clone is a singleton in its sample. The V and J genes are TRBV6-1 and TRBJ1-1, with TRBD1 as a possible D gene (5 bases). With 1 base removed from V and 4 bases from J, the gap between germline ends came to 10 bases. CDR3 length: 14 residues. In germline, CDR1 is MNHNS, CDR2 SASEGT. The CDR3 spells CASSEVQGTTEAFF. In DNA, the CDR3 is TGTGCCAGCAGTGAAGTTCAGGGTACCACTGAAGCTTTCTTT.

The J gene is TRBJ1-1, the V gene TRBV10-3; D is possibly TRBD1 (6 bases). This CDR3 spans 12 amino acids. Trimming pared 5 bases from V and 8 bases from J, leaving 12 bases between. Germline assignment: CDR1 ENHRY and CDR2 SYGVKD. The CDR3 loop is CAISPEGTEAFF. CDR3 nucleotide sequence: TGTGCCATCAGTCCAGAGGGGACAGAAGCTTTCTTT.

The V call is TRBV5-4, the J call TRBJ2-1; D remains unclear. The CDR3 covers 12 residues. The V and J ends lost 0 bases and 9 bases respectively, with 7 bases between them. From germline, CDR1 is SGHNT and CDR2 YYREEE (reference sequence). CDR3 in amino acids: CASSLGISEQFF. DNA for the CDR3: TGTGCCAGCAGCTTGGGTATCAGTGAGCAGTTCTTC. The full variable domain, in which reference TRBV5-4 and TRBJ2-1 provide the parts outside the CDR3, is ETGVTQSPTHLIKTRGQQVTLRCSSQSGHNTVSWYQQALGQGPQFIFQYYREEENGRGNFPPRFSGLQFPNYSSELNVNALELDDSALYLCASSLGISEQFFGPGTRLTVL.

This clone has just a few counts. The chain links TRBV30 to TRBJ1-5; TRBD1 matches at 8 bases. Germline-derived CDR1 and CDR2 are GTSNPN and SVGIG (reference sequence). This CDR3 spans 16 amino acids. Losses at the gene ends were 8 bases for V and 0 bases for J; bases not matched to a gene: 12. The CDR3 is CAVGQGNVHSNQPQHF. In DNA, the CDR3 is TGTGCCGTAGGACAGGGAAACGTCCATAGCAATCAGCCCCAGCATTTT.

The rearrangement joins TRBV11-2 to TRBJ2-5; D unresolved. From germline, CDR1 is SGHAT and CDR2 FQNNGV. The CDR3 contains 14 residues. With 1 base removed from V and 5 bases from J, the gap between germline ends came to 11 bases. CDR3: CASSLAHLAETQYF. Here the CDR3 DNA reads TGTGCCAGCAGCTTAGCCCACCTCGCGGAGACCCAGTACTTC.

The rearrangement links TRBV14 to TRBJ1-1; 9 bases fit TRBD1. J gave up 5 bases and V 4 bases, and 8 bases lay outside the gene matches. The CDR3 contains 15 residues. Germline V lookup: CDR1 SGHDN, CDR2 FVKESK. The CDR3: CASSRETGGRTEAFF. CDR3 bases: TGTGCCAGCAGCCGAGAGACAGGGGGTCGGACTGAAGCTTTCTTT.

This clone was seen a few times. The chain is built from TRBV6-5 and TRBJ2-3; tentatively, D is TRBD1 (6 bases). This CDR3 is built from 13 residues. Germline lookup yields CDR1 MNHEY and CDR2 SVGAGI. Deletions cut 6 bases from V and 10 bases from J, with 17 bases between. CDR3 DNA sequence: TGTGCCAGCAGCGCTAAACGGGACATACCGCAGTATTTT. Translation: CASSAKRDIPQYF.

The chain carries TRBV11-2 and TRBJ2-1; 10 bases align to TRBD2. The CDR3 spans 15 residues. Trimming removed 6 bases from V and 8 bases from J; junction bases left unmatched: 10. CDR1 is SGHAT and CDR2 is FQNNGV in the germline V gene. The CDR3 DNA reads as TGTGCCAGCAGAATGCTGGGGACTAGCGCCCATGAGCAGTTCTTC. It yields the protein CASRMLGTSAHEQFF.

The chain couples TRBV30 to TRBJ2-2, with D maybe TRBD2 (5 bases). CDR3 size: 13 residues. Germline CDR1 and CDR2: GTSNPN and SVGIG (reference sequence). V lost 1 base, J lost 5 bases, and 8 bases lay in between. This CDR3 is CAWSDRGTGELFF. The CDR3 nucleotides read TGTGCCTGGAGTGACAGAGGGACCGGGGAGCTGTTTTTT.

The chain combines TRBV30 with TRBJ1-2; possible D gene TRBD1, 5 bases. CDR3 length: 13 residues. Germline V gene sequence: CDR1 GTSNPN, CDR2 SVGIG (reference sequence). V was pared by 0 bases and J by 8 bases, with 13 bases between. The CDR3 nucleotides are TGTGCCTGGAGTGTATCAGGGTTCGGGGGCTACACCTTC. It specifies CAWSVSGFGGYTF.

V usage is TRBV18 and J usage is TRBJ1-6; maybe TRBD1 (6 bases). The CDR3 length is 14 residues. Germline CDR1 is KGHSH and CDR2 is LQKENI. V lost 4 bases to trimming and J lost 10 bases, with 14 bases between them. In nucleotides, the CDR3 is TGTGCCAGCTCACTCTCTACAGGGTACTCACCCCTCCACTTT. Its protein product is CASSLSTGYSPLHF.

This chain connects TRBV7-2 to TRBJ2-2; tentative D call: TRBD1 (5 bases). Trimming took 3 bases from V and 2 from J, leaving 10 bases between them. Germline CDR1 reads SGHTA; CDR2 reads FQGNSA. This CDR3 comprises 15 residues. The CDR3, as DNA: TGTGCCAGCAGCTTGCAGGGTCTCAACACCGGGGAGCTGTTTTTT. This sequence encodes CASSLQGLNTGELFF. The full variable domain, its missing parts supplied by reference TRBV7-2 and TRBJ2-2, is GAGVSQSPSNKVTEKGKDVELRCDPISGHTALYWYRQSLGQGLEFLIYFQGNSAPDKSGLPSDRFSAERTGGSVSTLTIQRTQQEDSAVYLCASSLQGLNTGELFFGEGSRLTVL.

The V call is TRBV13, the J call TRBJ2-1; D is uncertain. V was clipped by 5 bases and J by 0 bases, with 8 bases between them. Germline V gene sequence: CDR1 PRHDT, CDR2 FYEKMQ (reference sequence). The CDR3 loop spans 14 amino acids. CDR3 residues: CASSPSFSYNEQFF. CDR3 in DNA: TGTGCCAGCAGCCCAAGCTTCTCCTACAATGAGCAGTTCTTC.

V is TRBV5-1 and J is TRBJ1-2; TRBD1 agrees at 8 bases. CDR3 length: 16 residues. Germline loops: CDR1 SGHRS, CDR2 YFSETQ. The trim removed 8 bases at V and 4 bases at J, leaving 16 bases unmatched. CDR3 DNA: TGCGCCAGGATGAAAAACGGACAGGGAATAGTCTATGGCTACACCTTC. As protein: CARMKNGQGIVYGYTF.

The gene calls are TRBV6-1 and TRBJ1-1; D perhaps matches TRBD1 (5 bases). Between the trimmed V and J ends, which lost 2 bases and 1 base, there was a span of 8 bases. The CDR3 spans 14 residues. Germline-derived CDR1 and CDR2 are MNHNS and SASEGT. The CDR3 is CASSEFGGNTEAFF. CDR3 in DNA: TGTGCCAGCAGTGAATTCGGGGGGAACACTGAAGCTTTCTTT.

The genes are TRBV2 and TRBJ1-2; D uncertain. The V gene lost 8 bases and the J gene lost 3 bases, with 13 bases spanning the gap. CDR3 length: 13 amino acids. The germline gives CDR1 SNHLY, CDR2 FYNNEI. The CDR3 DNA reads TGTGCCAGCCGGGGATCTGGATACTATGGCTACACCTTC. As protein: CASRGSGYYGYTF.

The V and J genes are TRBV27 and TRBJ2-7; 8 bases map to TRBD1. The germline V gene encodes CDR1 MNHEY and CDR2 SMNVEV (reference sequence). V shed 5 bases, J shed 10 bases, and the junction held 13 bases outside the gene matches. The CDR3 extends over 14 amino acids. In DNA form, the CDR3 reads TGTGCCAGCAGTCGATCGGGGACAGGAAGGGAACAGTACTTC. Translated: CASSRSGTGREQYF.

The DNA for the CDR3 is TGCGCCAGCAGCGACCCTCGACTAGCGGGAGGCGAGCAGTACTTC. It codes for CASSDPRLAGGEQYF. This sequence joins TRBV5-1 and TRBJ2-7, with 13 nucleotides matching TRBD2. The CDR3 loop spans 15 amino acids. V lost 4 bases, J lost 6 bases, and 7 bases stayed unmatched. The V gene's germline CDR1 is SGHRS and CDR2 YFSETQ.

The chain combines TRBV30 with TRBJ2-7; tentatively, D is TRBD1 (5 bases). CDR1 is GTSNPN and CDR2 is SVGIG in the germline V gene (reference sequence). Trimming pared 1 base from V and 6 bases from J, leaving 13 bases between. The length of the CDR3 is 13 residues. The CDR3 coding sequence is TGTGCCTGGAGTGAAGGCAGGGTTATCGAGCAGTACTTC. This sequence encodes CAWSEGRVIEQYF.

This chain links TRBV13 with TRBJ1-2, with a possible D match to TRBD1 (5 bases). Germline CDR1 PRHDT, CDR2 FYEKMQ (reference sequence). The V end lost 2 bases, the J end lost 4 bases, and 11 bases lay between the germline ends. CDR3 size: 14 residues. CDR3 bases: TGTGCCAGCAGCTTACTCAGGGTTAGCTATGGCTACACCTTC. Residues: CASSLLRVSYGYTF.